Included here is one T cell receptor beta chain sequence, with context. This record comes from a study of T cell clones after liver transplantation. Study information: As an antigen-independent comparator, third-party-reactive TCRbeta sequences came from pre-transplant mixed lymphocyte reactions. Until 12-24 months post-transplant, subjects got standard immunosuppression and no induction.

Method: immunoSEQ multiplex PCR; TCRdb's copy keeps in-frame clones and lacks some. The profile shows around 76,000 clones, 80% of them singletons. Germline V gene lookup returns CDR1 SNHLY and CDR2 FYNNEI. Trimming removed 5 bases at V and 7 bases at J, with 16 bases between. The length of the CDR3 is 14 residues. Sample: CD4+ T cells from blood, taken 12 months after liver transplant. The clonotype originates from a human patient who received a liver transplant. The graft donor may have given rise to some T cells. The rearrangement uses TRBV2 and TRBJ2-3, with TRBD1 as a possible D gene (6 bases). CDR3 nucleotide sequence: TGTGCCAGCAGTCCCTGGGGGCTGGGGAATACGCAGTATTTT. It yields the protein CASSPWGLGNTQYF.